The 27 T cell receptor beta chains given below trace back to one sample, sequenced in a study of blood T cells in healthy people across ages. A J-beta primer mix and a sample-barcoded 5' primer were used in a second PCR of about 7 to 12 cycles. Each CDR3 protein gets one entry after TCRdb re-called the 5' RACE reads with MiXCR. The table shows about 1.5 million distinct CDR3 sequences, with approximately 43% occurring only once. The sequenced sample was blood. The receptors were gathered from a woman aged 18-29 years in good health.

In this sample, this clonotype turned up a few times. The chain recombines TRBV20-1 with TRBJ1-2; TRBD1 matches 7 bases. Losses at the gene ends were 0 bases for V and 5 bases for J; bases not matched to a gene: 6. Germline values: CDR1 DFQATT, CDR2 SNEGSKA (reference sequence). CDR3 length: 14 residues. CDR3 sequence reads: CSARDGDSLYGYTF. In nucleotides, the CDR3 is TGCAGTGCTAGAGATGGGGACAGTCTATATGGCTACACCTTC.

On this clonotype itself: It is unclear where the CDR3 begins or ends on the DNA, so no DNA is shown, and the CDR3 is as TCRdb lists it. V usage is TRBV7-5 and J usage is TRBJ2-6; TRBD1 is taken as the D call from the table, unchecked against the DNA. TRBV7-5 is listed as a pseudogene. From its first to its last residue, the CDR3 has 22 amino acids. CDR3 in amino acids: CISVPEARRQESCSSGANVLTF.

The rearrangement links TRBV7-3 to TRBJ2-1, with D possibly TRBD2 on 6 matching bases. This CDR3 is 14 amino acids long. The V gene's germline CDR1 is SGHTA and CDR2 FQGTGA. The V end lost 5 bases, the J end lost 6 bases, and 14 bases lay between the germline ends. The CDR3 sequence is CASSPFGGSNEQFF. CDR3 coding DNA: TGTGCCAGCAGCCCCTTTGGAGGGAGCAATGAGCAGTTCTTC.

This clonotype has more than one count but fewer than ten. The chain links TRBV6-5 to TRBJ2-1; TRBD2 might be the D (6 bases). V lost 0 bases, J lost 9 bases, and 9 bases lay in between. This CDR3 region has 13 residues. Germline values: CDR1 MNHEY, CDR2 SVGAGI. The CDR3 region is CASSYSAGTEQFF. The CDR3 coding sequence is TGTGCCAGCAGTTACTCAGCGGGCACTGAGCAGTTCTTC.

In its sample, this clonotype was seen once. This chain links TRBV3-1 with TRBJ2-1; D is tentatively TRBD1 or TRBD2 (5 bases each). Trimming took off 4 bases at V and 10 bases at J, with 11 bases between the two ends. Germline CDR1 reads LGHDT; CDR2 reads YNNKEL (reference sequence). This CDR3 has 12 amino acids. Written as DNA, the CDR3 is TGTGCCAGCAGCCCCTGGGGACGCGAGCAGTTCTTC. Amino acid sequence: CASSPWGREQFF.

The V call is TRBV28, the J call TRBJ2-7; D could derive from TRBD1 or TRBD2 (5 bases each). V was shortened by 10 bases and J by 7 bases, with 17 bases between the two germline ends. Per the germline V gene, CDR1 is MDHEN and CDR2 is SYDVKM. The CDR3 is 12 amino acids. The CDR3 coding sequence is TGTGCCACCGCCCGAGGGGCTTGGGAGCAGTACTTC. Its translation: CATARGAWEQYF.

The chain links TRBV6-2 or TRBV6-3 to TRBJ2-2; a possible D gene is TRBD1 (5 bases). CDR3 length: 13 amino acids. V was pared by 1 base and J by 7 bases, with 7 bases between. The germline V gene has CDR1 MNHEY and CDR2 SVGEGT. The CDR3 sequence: CASSYFRVGELFF. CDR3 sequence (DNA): TGTGCCAGCAGTTACTTCAGGGTCGGGGAGCTGTTTTTT.

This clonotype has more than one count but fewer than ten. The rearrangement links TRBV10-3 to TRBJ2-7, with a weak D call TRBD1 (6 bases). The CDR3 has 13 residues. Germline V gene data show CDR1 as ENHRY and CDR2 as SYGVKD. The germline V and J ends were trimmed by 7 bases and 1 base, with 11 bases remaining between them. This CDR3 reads CAINRDGSYEQYF. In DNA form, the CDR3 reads TGTGCCATCAACAGGGACGGATCCTACGAGCAGTACTTC.

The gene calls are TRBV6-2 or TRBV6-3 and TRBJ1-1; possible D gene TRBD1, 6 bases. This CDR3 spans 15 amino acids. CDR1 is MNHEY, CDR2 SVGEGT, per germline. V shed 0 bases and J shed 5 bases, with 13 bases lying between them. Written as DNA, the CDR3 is TGTGCCAGCAGTTACTCTCCAGGGGACGGAACTGAAGCTTTCTTT. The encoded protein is CASSYSPGDGTEAFF.

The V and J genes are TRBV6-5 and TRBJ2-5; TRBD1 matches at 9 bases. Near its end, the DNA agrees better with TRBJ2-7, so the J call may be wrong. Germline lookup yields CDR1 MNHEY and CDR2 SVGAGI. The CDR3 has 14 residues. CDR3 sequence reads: CASRLGQGRGEQYF. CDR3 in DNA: TGTGCCAGCAGACTGGGACAGGGACGTGGCGAGCAGTACTTC.

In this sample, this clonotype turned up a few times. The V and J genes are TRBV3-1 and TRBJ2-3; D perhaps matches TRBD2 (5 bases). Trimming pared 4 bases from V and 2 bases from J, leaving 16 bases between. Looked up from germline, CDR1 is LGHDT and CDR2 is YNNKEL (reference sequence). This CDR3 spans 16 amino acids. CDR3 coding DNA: TGTGCCAGCAGCCCTGGACTCCACCTCTACACAGATACGCAGTATTTT. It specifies CASSPGLHLYTDTQYF.

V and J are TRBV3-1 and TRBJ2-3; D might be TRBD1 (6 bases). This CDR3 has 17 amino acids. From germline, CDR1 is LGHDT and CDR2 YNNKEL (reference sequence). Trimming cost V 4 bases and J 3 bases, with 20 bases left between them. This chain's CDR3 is CASSPRRGRGATDTQYF. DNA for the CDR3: TGTGCCAGCAGCCCCCGACGAGGCAGGGGAGCAACAGATACGCAGTATTTT.

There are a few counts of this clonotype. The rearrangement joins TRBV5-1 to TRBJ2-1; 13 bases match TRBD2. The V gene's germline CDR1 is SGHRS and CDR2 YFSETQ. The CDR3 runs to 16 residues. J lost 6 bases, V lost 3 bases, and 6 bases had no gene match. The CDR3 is CASSSRTSGGPNEQFF. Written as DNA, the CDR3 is TGCGCCAGCAGCTCCAGGACTAGCGGGGGCCCCAATGAGCAGTTCTTC.

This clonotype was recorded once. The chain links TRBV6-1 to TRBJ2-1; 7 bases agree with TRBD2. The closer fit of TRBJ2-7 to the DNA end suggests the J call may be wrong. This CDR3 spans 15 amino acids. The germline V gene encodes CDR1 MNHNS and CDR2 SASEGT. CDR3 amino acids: CASSAQSGTYNEQYF. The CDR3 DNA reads TGTGCCAGCAGTGCTCAGAGCGGGACCTACAATGAGCAGTACTTC.

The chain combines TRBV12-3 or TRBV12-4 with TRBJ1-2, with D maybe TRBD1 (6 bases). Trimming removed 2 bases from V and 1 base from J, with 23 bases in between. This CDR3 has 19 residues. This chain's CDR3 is CASSLTQSTGRKNNYGYTF. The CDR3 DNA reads TGTGCCAGCAGTTTAACCCAGTCCACAGGGAGAAAGAATAACTATGGCTACACCTTC.

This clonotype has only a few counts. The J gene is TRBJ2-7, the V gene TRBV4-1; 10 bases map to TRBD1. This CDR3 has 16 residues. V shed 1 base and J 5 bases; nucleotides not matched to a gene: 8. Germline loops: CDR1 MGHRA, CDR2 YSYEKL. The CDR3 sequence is CASSQATGQGFNEQYF. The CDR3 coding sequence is TGCGCCAGCAGCCAAGCTACGGGACAGGGGTTTAACGAGCAGTACTTC.

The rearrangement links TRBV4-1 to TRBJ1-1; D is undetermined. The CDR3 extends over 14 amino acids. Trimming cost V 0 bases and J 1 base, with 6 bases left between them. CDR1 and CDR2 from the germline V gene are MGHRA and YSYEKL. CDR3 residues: CASSQEPGNTEAFF. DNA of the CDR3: TGCGCCAGCAGCCAAGAGCCAGGGAACACTGAAGCTTTCTTT.

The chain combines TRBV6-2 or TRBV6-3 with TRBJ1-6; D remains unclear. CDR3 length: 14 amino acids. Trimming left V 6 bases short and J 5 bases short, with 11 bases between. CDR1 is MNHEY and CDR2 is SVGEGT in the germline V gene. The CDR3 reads CASRDGRNNSPLHF. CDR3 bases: TGTGCCAGCAGGGACGGACGGAATAATTCACCCCTCCACTTT.

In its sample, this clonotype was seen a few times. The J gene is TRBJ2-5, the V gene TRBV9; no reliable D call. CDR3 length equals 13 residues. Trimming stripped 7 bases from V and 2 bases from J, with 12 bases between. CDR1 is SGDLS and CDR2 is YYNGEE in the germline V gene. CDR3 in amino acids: CASQPPGQETQYF. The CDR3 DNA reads TGTGCCAGCCAACCCCCTGGACAAGAGACCCAGTACTTC.

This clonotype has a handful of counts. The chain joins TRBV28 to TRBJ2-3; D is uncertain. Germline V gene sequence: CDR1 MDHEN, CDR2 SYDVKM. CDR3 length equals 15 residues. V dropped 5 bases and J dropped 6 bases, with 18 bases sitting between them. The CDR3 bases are TGTGCCAGCAGTAGCAGGACGGGTTTTAAGGATACGCAGTATTTT. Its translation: CASSSRTGFKDTQYF.

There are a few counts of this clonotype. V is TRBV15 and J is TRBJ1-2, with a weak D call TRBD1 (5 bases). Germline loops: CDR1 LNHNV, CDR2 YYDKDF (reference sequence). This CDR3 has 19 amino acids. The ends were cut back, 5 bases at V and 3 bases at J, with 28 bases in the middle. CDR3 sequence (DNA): TGTGCCACCAGCGTCGGGGCAGGGACCTCCCTAACTATGGACTATGGCTACACCTTC. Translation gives CATSVGAGTSLTMDYGYTF.

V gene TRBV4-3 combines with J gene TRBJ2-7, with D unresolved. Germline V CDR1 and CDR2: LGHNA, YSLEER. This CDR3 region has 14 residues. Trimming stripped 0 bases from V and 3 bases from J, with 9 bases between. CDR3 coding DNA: TGCGCCAGCAGCCAAGATTCAAGGGACTACGAGCAGTACTTC. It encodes CASSQDSRDYEQYF.

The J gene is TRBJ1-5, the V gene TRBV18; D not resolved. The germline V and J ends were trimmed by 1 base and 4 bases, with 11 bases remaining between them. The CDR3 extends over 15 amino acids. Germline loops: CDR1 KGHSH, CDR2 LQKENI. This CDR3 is CASSPQAAANQPQHF. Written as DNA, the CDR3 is TGTGCCAGCTCACCACAGGCAGCTGCAAATCAGCCCCAGCATTTT. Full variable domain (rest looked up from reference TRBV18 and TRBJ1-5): NAGVMQNPRHLVRRRGQEARLRCSPMKGHSHVYWYRQLPEEGLKFMVYLQKENIIDESGMPKERFSAEFPKEGPSILRIQQVVRGDSAAYFCASSPQAAANQPQHFGDGTRLSIL.

The CDR3 bases are TGTGCCAGCAGTTTAATCGGCGCCCTCTCTGGTGGCTACACCTTC. This encodes CASSLIGALSGGYTF. The rearrangement links TRBV12-3 or TRBV12-4 to TRBJ1-2; D gene uncertain. The CDR3 contains 15 residues. Trimming took off 2 bases at V and 7 bases at J, with 17 bases between the two ends.

The DNA for the CDR3 is TGCGCCAGCAGCCTGCACAGGACAGGGGAAACCTATGGCTACACCTTC. Protein: CASSLHRTGETYGYTF. The gene calls are TRBV4-1 and TRBJ1-2, with 9 nucleotides matching TRBD1. Germline trimming cut 4 bases from V and 4 bases from J; bases unmatched to any gene: 10. Germline CDR1 MGHRA, CDR2 YSYEKL. This CDR3 contains 16 residues.

Written as DNA, the CDR3 is TGCGCCAGCAGTCCATCTAGCGAATCGCAGTACTTC. Its translation: CASSPSSESQYF. The chain couples TRBV10-2 to TRBJ2-4; possible D gene TRBD2, 6 bases. The germline gives CDR1 WSHSY, CDR2 SAAADI. Trimming took 5 bases from V and 13 from J, leaving 15 bases between them. CDR3 size: 12 residues.

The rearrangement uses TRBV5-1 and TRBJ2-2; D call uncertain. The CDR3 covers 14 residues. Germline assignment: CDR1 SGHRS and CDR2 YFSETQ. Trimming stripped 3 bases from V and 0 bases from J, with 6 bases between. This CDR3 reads CASSWRSNTGELFF. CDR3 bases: TGCGCCAGCAGCTGGCGGTCGAACACCGGGGAGCTGTTTTTT. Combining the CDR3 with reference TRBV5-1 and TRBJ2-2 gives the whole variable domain KAGVTQTPRYLIKTRGQQVTLSCSPISGHRSVSWYQQTPGQGLQFLFEYFSETQRNKGNFPGRFSGRQFSNSRSEMNVSTLELGDSALYLCASSWRSNTGELFFGEGSRLTVL.